The 26 T cell receptor beta chains reported below all come from one sample, sequenced in a study of T cells in Graves' hyperthyroidism and ophthalmopathy. TCR beta CDR3 sequences were amplified from RNA transcripts. Primed by the HTBI set, a first-round RT-PCR was run on the TCR CDR3. TCRdb re-called the multiplex PCR reads through MiXCR, storing one row per CDR3 protein. Among 96,000 or so distinct CDR3 sequences, around 52% were seen once, and the ten largest hold roughly 27%. Sequencing used blood. These receptors came from a woman aged 40-49 years with Graves' hyperthyroidism.

On this clonotype: A read error is likely, as this CDR3 ends without the conserved phenylalanine or tryptophan. No DNA is shown, since the ends of the CDR3 on it are uncertain; the CDR3 is the one TCRdb lists. The chain is built from TRBV29-1 and TRBJ1-6; the D call of TRBD1 is as the table states it, not checked on the DNA. The CDR3 is 13 amino acids long, termini counted. The germline gives CDR1 SQVTM, CDR2 ANQGSEA. CDR3 region: CSAQDREGSPLQS.

This chain uses TRBV10-3 with TRBJ2-7; D assignment may be TRBD1 or TRBD2 (5 bases each). This CDR3 is 11 amino acids long. V lost 6 bases and J 2 bases, leaving 5 bases between the germline ends. CDR1 ENHRY and CDR2 SYGVKD come from the germline V gene. CDR3 nucleotides: TGTGCCATCAGGGGGGCCTACGAGCAGTACTTC. Translation: CAIRGAYEQYF.

This clonotype was seen many times. The rearrangement joins TRBV5-6 to TRBJ1-2, with D perhaps TRBD1 (6 bases). Germline loops: CDR1 SGHDT, CDR2 YYEEEE. V was shortened by 4 bases and J by 1 base, with 11 bases between the two germline ends. The CDR3 loop spans 14 amino acids. CDR3 in amino acids: CASSGGQLNYGYTF. The CDR3 nucleotides read TGTGCCAGCAGCGGCGGACAGCTTAACTATGGCTACACCTTC.

The chain recombines TRBV20-1 with TRBJ1-5; no clear D gene. The CDR3 runs to 13 residues. CDR1 is DFQATT and CDR2 is SNEGSKA in the germline V gene (reference sequence). CDR3 bases: TGCAGCCCCGTACCAGTGGGGAATCAGCCCCAGCATTTT. Translating gives CSPVPVGNQPQHF.

This clonotype was seen many times. The chain combines TRBV19 with TRBJ2-7; 12 positions match TRBD2. There are 15 residues in the CDR3. Trimming at V came to 5 bases and at J to 5 bases, leaving 7 bases not matched to a gene. CDR1 and CDR2 (germline): LNHDA, SQIVND (reference sequence). CDR3 in DNA: TGTGCCAGTAGTCGAGGACTAGCGGGAAGCAACGAGCAGTACTTC. As protein: CASSRGLAGSNEQYF.

This chain uses TRBV20-1 with TRBJ2-5; 7 nucleotides align to TRBD1. The last part of the DNA fits TRBJ2-7 better; the J call may be wrong. CDR3 length equals 12 residues. The germline gives CDR1 DFQATT, CDR2 SNEGSKA (reference sequence). The CDR3 bases are TGCAGTGCTAGGACAGGGCACCACGAGCAGTACTTC. This sequence encodes CSARTGHHEQYF.

The chain uses TRBV2 and TRBJ1-3; no definite D call. Trimming removed 4 bases at V and 0 bases at J, with 7 bases between. CDR3 length: 14 residues. CDR1 is SNHLY and CDR2 is FYNNEI in the germline V gene. CDR3 coding DNA: TGTGCCAGCAGTGTTACCATCTCTGGAAACACCATATATTTT. Protein: CASSVTISGNTIYF.

A remark on this clonotype: No DNA is shown, since the ends of the CDR3 on it are uncertain; the CDR3 is the one TCRdb lists. The gene calls are TRBV5-1 and TRBJ2-2; TRBD2 reflects the table's D call only, with no check against the DNA. The CDR3 totals 17 residues, both ends included. Germline CDR1 is SGHRS and CDR2 is YFSETQ. The CDR3 is CASSFYICSASVGELFF.

As to this clonotype: A read error may explain this, as a much larger clone is one base away. The rearrangement links TRBV27 to TRBJ2-2; D is ambiguous. V dropped 7 bases and J dropped 9 bases, with 12 bases sitting between them. The CDR3 contains 12 residues. Germline V CDR1 and CDR2: MNHEY, SMNVEV (reference sequence). In nucleotides, the CDR3 is TGTGCCAGCACCTCCCGTCGAAGGGAGCTGTTTTTT. This codes for CASTSRRRELFF.

The gene calls are TRBV7-9 and TRBJ2-7; possible D gene TRBD2, 6 bases. V lost 4 bases, J lost 6 bases, and 19 bases lay in between. In germline, CDR1 is SEHNR, CDR2 FQNEAQ (reference sequence). CDR3 length: 15 amino acids. CDR3 protein: CASSSRSGGTCEQYF. CDR3 coding DNA: TGTGCCAGCAGCTCACGGTCAGGAGGGACCTGCGAGCAGTACTTC.

CDR3 DNA sequence: TGTGCCAGCAGCAGAACGCAGGGGACTAGCGTGGAGACCCAGTACTTC. This codes for CASSRTQGTSVETQYF. The V call is TRBV7-2, the J call TRBJ2-5, with 10 bases aligning to TRBD2. This CDR3 is 16 amino acids long. V was pared by 5 bases and J by 5 bases, with 11 bases of the junction left unmatched. Per the germline V gene, CDR1 is SGHTA and CDR2 is FQGNSA.

The chain couples TRBV7-9 to TRBJ1-5, with 8 bases aligning to TRBD1. Germline-derived CDR1 and CDR2 are SEHNR and FQNEAQ (reference sequence). V trimming: 8 bases; J trimming: 3 bases; junction bases outside the gene matches: 12. The CDR3 is 16 amino acids. CDR3 residues: CASGYGQGPLNQPQHF. The DNA for the CDR3 is TGTGCCAGCGGCTACGGACAGGGCCCCCTCAATCAGCCCCAGCATTTT.

This clonotype was detected many times. J is TRBJ2-2 and V is TRBV12-3 or TRBV12-4, with 10 bases lining up with TRBD1. The J segment lost 7 bases and the V segment lost 6 bases, leaving 5 bases of the junction unmatched. The CDR3 spans 14 residues. The CDR3 loop reads CASRLGQGRGELFF. CDR3 in DNA: TGTGCCAGCAGATTGGGACAGGGGCGCGGGGAGCTGTTTTTT.

At least ten counts were recorded for this clonotype. The chain combines TRBV20-1 with TRBJ2-2, with 8 bases aligning to TRBD1. The CDR3 length is 14 residues. Germline V gene lookup returns CDR1 DFQATT and CDR2 SNEGSKA (reference sequence). Germline trimming cut 6 bases from V and 0 bases from J; bases unmatched to any gene: 3. The CDR3, as DNA: TGCAGTGCGGAGGGACAGGCGAACACCGGGGAGCTGTTTTTT. The encoded protein is CSAEGQANTGELFF.

As for this clonotype: This clone may be a read error of a much larger clone one base away. J is TRBJ2-7 and V is TRBV12-3 or TRBV12-4; a possible D gene is TRBD2 (7 bases). Between the trimmed V and J ends, which lost 4 bases and 2 bases, there was a span of 9 bases. This CDR3 region has 13 residues. This CDR3 reads CASSYGGPYEQYF. The CDR3 DNA reads TGTGCCAGCAGTTACGGGGGGCCCTACGAGCAGTACTTC.

This clonotype was observed many times. The V call is TRBV20-1, the J call TRBJ2-7; possibly TRBD1 for D (5 bases). There are 17 residues in the CDR3. Germline CDR1 is DFQATT and CDR2 is SNEGSKA (reference sequence). Trimming removed 3 bases from V and 2 bases from J, with 23 bases in between. The CDR3 region has the DNA TGCAGTGCTAGGGACAATACTGGACAACCGCTCACCTACGAGCAGTACTTC. Protein sequence: CSARDNTGQPLTYEQYF.

There are many counts of this clonotype. This sequence joins TRBV5-1 and TRBJ2-7; TRBD1 agrees at 9 bases. There are 12 residues in the CDR3. Germline V gives CDR1 SGHRS, CDR2 YFSETQ. J was trimmed by 12 bases and V by 3 bases; bases with no gene match: 7. The CDR3 loop reads CASSSQGQGRYF. The CDR3 DNA reads as TGCGCCAGCAGCTCGCAGGGACAGGGCCGGTACTTC.

In regard to this clonotype: A junction boundary mismatches the germline segment, possibly from a read error. The chain carries TRBV7-9 and TRBJ1-1, with 12 bases matching TRBD1. The CDR3 consists of 14 residues. Germline V lookup: CDR1 SEHNR, CDR2 FQNEAQ (reference sequence). CDR3 protein: CASSLGTGGFEASF. The DNA of the CDR3 is TGTGCCAGCAGCTTGGGGACAGGGGGCTTTGAAGCTTCCTTT.

Of note for this clonotype: This may be a read error, as it is one base from a much larger clone. This chain joins TRBV20-1 and TRBJ1-2; D unresolved. Germline CDR1 is DFQATT and CDR2 is SNEGSKA (reference sequence). Trimming removed 0 bases from V and 4 bases from J, with 12 bases in between. The CDR3 length is 14 residues. The CDR3 DNA reads as TGCAGTGCTAGAGATCGACGGTTAGCCTATGGCTACACCTTC. Its protein product is CSARDRRLAYGYTF.

The chain recombines TRBV24-1 with TRBJ2-7, with 11 bases lining up with TRBD2. Trimming at V came to 3 bases and at J to 0 bases, leaving 0 bases not matched to a gene. There are 15 residues in the CDR3. Germline CDR1 and CDR2: KGHDR and SFDVKD. The CDR3 bases are TGTGCCACCAGTGATGGGACTAGCGGCTCCTACGAGCAGTACTTC. Translation: CATSDGTSGSYEQYF.

This clonotype has just a few counts. CDR3 sequence: CSAHAGGTNEKLFF. CDR3 nucleotide sequence: TGCAGCGCTCATGCAGGGGGCACTAATGAAAAACTGTTTTTT. This chain links TRBV29-1 with TRBJ1-4; 8 bases fit TRBD1. The germline V gene encodes CDR1 SQVTM and CDR2 ANQGSEA. The CDR3 consists of 14 residues. V lost 7 bases and J lost 2; bases outside the gene matches: 6.

This clonotype was recorded once. This sequence joins TRBV9 and TRBJ2-7; TRBD2 might be the D (6 bases). CDR3 length equals 12 residues. Trimming pared 4 bases from V and 5 bases from J, leaving 10 bases between. Germline CDR1 is SGDLS and CDR2 is YYNGEE. The CDR3 spells CASSYGGNEQYF. The CDR3 DNA follows: TGTGCCAGCAGCTACGGCGGGAACGAGCAGTACTTC. The complete variable domain, with remaining parts taken from reference TRBV9 and TRBJ2-7, reads DSGVTQTPKHLITATGQRVTLRCSPRSGDLSVYWYQQSLDQGLQFLIQYYNGEERAKGNILERFSAQQFPDLHSELNLSSLELGDSALYFCASSYGGNEQYFGPGTRLTVT.

Note on this clonotype: Lacking the conserved final phenylalanine or tryptophan, this CDR3 likely reflects a read error. The limits of the CDR3 on the DNA are not certain, so only TCRdb's listed CDR3 is given. The chain has TRBV2 and TRBJ1-6. CDR1 is SNHLY and CDR2 is FYNNEI in the germline V gene. The CDR3 contains 15 residues when both ends are counted. CDR3: CASRLHSSYNSPLST.

This chain connects TRBV10-3 to TRBJ1-2; 8 bases are shared with TRBD1. The CDR3 loop spans 13 amino acids. Per the germline V gene, CDR1 is ENHRY and CDR2 is SYGVKD. Unmatched junction bases numbered 6, after V lost 10 bases and J lost 2 bases. The CDR3 is CATGQGVNYGYTF. The CDR3 nucleotides read TGTGCCACTGGACAGGGCGTGAACTATGGCTACACCTTC.

This clonotype qualifies as medium-sized (0.01 to 0.1%). The chain combines TRBV4-1 with TRBJ2-7; D may be TRBD2 (5 bases). V lost 0 bases and J lost 3, with 9 bases in between. Germline V gene data show CDR1 as MGHRA and CDR2 as YSYEKL. CDR3 size: 14 residues. The CDR3 nucleotides read TGCGCCAGCAGCCAAGATCGGGGAGACTACGAGCAGTACTTC. The encoded protein is CASSQDRGDYEQYF.

This sequence joins TRBV15 and TRBJ2-5; 11 nucleotides line up with TRBD1. Germline lookup yields CDR1 LNHNV and CDR2 YYDKDF (reference sequence). The V gene end was trimmed by 1 base and the J gene end by 4 bases; junction bases not matched to a gene: 8. This CDR3 comprises 17 residues. CDR3 DNA sequence: TGTGCCACCAGCAGAGTAGGGACAGGGGGTAGAGGAGAGACCCAGTACTTC. Protein product: CATSRVGTGGRGETQYF.